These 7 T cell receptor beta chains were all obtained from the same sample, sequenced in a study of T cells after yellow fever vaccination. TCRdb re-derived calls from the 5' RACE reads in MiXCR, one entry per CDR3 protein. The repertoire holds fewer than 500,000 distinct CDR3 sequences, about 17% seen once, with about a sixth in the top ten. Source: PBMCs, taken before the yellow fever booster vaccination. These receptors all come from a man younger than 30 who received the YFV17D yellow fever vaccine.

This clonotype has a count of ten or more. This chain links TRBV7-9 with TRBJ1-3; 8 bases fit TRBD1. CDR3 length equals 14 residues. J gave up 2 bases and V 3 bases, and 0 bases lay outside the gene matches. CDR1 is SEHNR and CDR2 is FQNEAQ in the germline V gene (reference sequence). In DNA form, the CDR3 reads TGTGCCAGCAGCTTGACAGGGGCTGGAAACACCATATATTTT. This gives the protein CASSLTGAGNTIYF.

The DNA of the CDR3 is TGTGCCAGCAGCTTTCAAGCGGGACTAGGGAACACCGGGGAGCTGTTTTTT. Protein sequence: CASSFQAGLGNTGELFF. V and J are TRBV7-3 and TRBJ2-2; 8 bases are a match to TRBD2. V dropped 3 bases and J dropped 1; count of bases not matched to a gene: 7. The CDR3 length is 17 residues. From germline, CDR1 is SGHTA and CDR2 FQGTGA.

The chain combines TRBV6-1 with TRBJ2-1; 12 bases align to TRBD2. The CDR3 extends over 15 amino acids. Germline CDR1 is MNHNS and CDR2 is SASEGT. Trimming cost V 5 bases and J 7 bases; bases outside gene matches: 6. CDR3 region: CASSQTSGGQNEQFF. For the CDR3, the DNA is TGTGCCAGCAGTCAGACTAGCGGGGGCCAAAATGAGCAGTTCTTC.

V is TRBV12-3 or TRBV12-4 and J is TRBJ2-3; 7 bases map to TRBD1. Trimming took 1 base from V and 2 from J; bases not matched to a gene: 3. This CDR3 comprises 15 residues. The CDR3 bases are TGTGCCAGCAGTTTAGTAGGACAGGCCACAGATACGCAGTATTTT. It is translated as CASSLVGQATDTQYF.

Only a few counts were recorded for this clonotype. This CDR3 is CASSTLAGTSTDTQYF. Written as DNA, the CDR3 is TGTGCCAGCAGTACATTAGCGGGGACTAGCACAGATACGCAGTATTTT. This chain uses TRBV6-6 with TRBJ2-3, with 8 bases lining up with TRBD2. The CDR3 sequence is 16 residues long. Losses at the gene ends were 5 bases for V and 0 bases for J; bases not matched to a gene: 7. The germline gives CDR1 MNHNY, CDR2 SVGAGI (reference sequence).

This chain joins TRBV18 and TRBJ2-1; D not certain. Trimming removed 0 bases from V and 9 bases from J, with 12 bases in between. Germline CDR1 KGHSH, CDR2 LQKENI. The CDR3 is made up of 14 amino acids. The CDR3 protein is CASSPPHSPGEQFF. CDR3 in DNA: TGTGCCAGCTCACCACCCCACAGCCCGGGTGAGCAGTTCTTC.

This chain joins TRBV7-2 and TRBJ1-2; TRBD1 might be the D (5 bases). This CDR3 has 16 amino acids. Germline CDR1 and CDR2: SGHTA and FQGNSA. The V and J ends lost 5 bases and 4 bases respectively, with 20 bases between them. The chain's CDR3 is CASSRGQGPLGYGYTF. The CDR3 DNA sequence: TGTGCCAGCAGCCGGGGCCAGGGACCGTTGGGCTATGGCTACACCTTC.